One and the same sample provided the 29 T cell receptor beta chains below, sequenced in a study of neoadjuvant anti-PD-1 for oral cavity cancer (dated by TCRdb to 2020 to 2023). Receptor amplification or capture employed the immunoSEQ multiplex PCR assay. The table was pulled from immuneACCESS by TCRdb, which kept in-frame rearrangements only. Such tables lose some clones; where checked, under half of the loss comes from unresolved V genes, and the rest has no known cause. Recorded for this sample are roughly 46,000 clones; 60% to 80% of them occurred a single time. The ten biggest clones cover 4.8% of the sample. Read against the paper, the sample's time point label means: after neoadjuvant nivolumab, at surgical resection. The specimen was PBMCs, collected after nivolumab (anti-PD-1) treatment. These receptor sequences come from a person between 40 and 85 years old with oral cavity squamous cell carcinoma.

V usage is TRBV7-8 and J usage is TRBJ2-1; TRBD2 agrees at 13 bases. V trimming: 5 bases; J trimming: 8 bases; junction bases outside the gene matches: 6. CDR3 length equals 15 residues. Germline CDR1 is SGHVS and CDR2 is FQNEAQ. CDR3 protein: CASSITSGRVDEQFF. The CDR3 coding sequence is TGTGCCAGCAGCATAACTAGCGGGAGGGTTGATGAGCAGTTCTTC.

CDR3 in amino acids: CASSLGLGSGQYNEQFF. DNA for the CDR3: TGTGCCAGCAGCTTAGGATTGGGTAGCGGCCAGTACAATGAGCAGTTCTTC. V gene TRBV11-3 combines with J gene TRBJ2-1, with D perhaps matching TRBD2 (6 bases). The V end was cut by 1 base, the J end by 4 bases, with 17 bases between. The CDR3 totals 17 residues. CDR1 is SGHNT, CDR2 YENEEA, per germline.

CDR3 sequence: CASSLAGAGTEAFF. The CDR3 bases are TGTGCCAGCAGCTTAGCGGGGGCGGGCACTGAAGCTTTCTTT. This sequence joins TRBV7-3 and TRBJ1-1; the D gene is possibly TRBD1 (6 bases). The CDR3 spans 14 residues. In germline, CDR1 is SGHTA, CDR2 FQGTGA. V lost 2 bases and J lost 4, with 11 bases in between.

This chain links TRBV2 with TRBJ1-1; no definite D call. Germline CDR1 reads SNHLY; CDR2 reads FYNNEI. Trimming cost V 4 bases and J 7 bases, with 10 bases left between them. There are 12 residues in the CDR3. CDR3 in amino acids: CASSGWKGEAFF. The CDR3 DNA is TGTGCCAGCAGTGGATGGAAGGGTGAAGCTTTCTTT. Full variable domain (remainder filled in from reference TRBV2 and TRBJ1-1): EPEVTQTPSHQVTQMGQEVILRCVPISNHLYFYWYRQILGQKVEFLVSFYNNEISEKSEIFDDQFSVERPDGSNFTLKIRSTKLEDSAMYFCASSGWKGEAFFGQGTRLTVV.

The V call is TRBV7-2, the J call TRBJ1-5; D remains unclear. CDR1 and CDR2 (germline): SGHTA, FQGNSA. V was pared by 5 bases and J by 6 bases, with 11 bases between. CDR3 length: 13 residues. As DNA, the CDR3 is TGTGCCAGCAGCCCGGAAGCGTTTCAGCCCCAGCATTTT. Translated: CASSPEAFQPQHF.

The V gene is TRBV7-3, the J gene TRBJ1-6; D is undetermined. Germline V gene data show CDR1 as SGHTA and CDR2 as FQGTGA. Trimming removed 0 bases at V and 10 bases at J, with 13 bases between. This CDR3 comprises 15 residues. The CDR3 region has the DNA TGTGCCAGCAGCTTAACGGGGAGGGTAGAATCACCCCTCCACTTT. Encoded protein: CASSLTGRVESPLHF.

The chain uses TRBV7-9 and TRBJ2-1; TRBD1 matches 8 bases. CDR3 length: 17 residues. V shed 4 bases and J 7 bases; nucleotides not matched to a gene: 15. The germline V gene has CDR1 SEHNR and CDR2 FQNEAQ (reference sequence). The CDR3 sequence: CASSYRFGQGAWNEQFF. CDR3 bases: TGTGCCAGCAGCTATCGGTTTGGGCAGGGGGCATGGAATGAGCAGTTCTTC.

The chain couples TRBV5-1 to TRBJ2-1; 7 nucleotides match TRBD2. Germline CDR1 SGHRS, CDR2 YFSETQ. The CDR3 length is 12 residues. With 2 bases clipped from V and 11 bases from J, the junction kept 4 bases outside the gene matches. CDR3 sequence (DNA): TGCGCCAGCAGCTTCAGAGCGGGGAAGCAGTTCTTC. Translation: CASSFRAGKQFF. Based on the CDR3 plus reference TRBV5-1 and TRBJ2-1, the full variable domain is KAGVTQTPRYLIKTRGQQVTLSCSPISGHRSVSWYQQTPGQGLQFLFEYFSETQRNKGNFPGRFSGRQFSNSRSEMNVSTLELGDSALYLCASSFRAGKQFFGPGTRLTVL.

The CDR3: CASSLKAENTEAFF. The DNA of the CDR3 is TGTGCCAGCAGCTTAAAGGCGGAAAACACTGAAGCTTTCTTT. The chain is built from TRBV7-9 and TRBJ1-1; no reliable D call. The CDR3 has 14 residues. Trimming shortened V by 2 bases and J by 2 bases, and 9 bases separated the two germline ends. Germline CDR1 and CDR2: SEHNR and FQNEAQ (reference sequence).

V usage is TRBV10-3 and J usage is TRBJ2-5; tentatively, D is TRBD2 (5 bases). Per germline, CDR1 ENHRY and CDR2 SYGVKD. The CDR3 length is 13 residues. The V and J ends lost 7 bases and 1 base respectively, with 10 bases between them. As DNA, the CDR3 is TGTGCCATCAAGAGCGGAACCCAAGAGACCCAGTACTTC. Translating gives CAIKSGTQETQYF.

J is TRBJ1-2 and V is TRBV7-9; tentative D call: TRBD1 (5 bases). V was cut by 4 bases and J by 4 bases, with 13 bases left in between. Germline CDR1 and CDR2: SEHNR and FQNEAQ (reference sequence). This CDR3 is 14 amino acids long. CDR3 sequence (DNA): TGTGCCAGCAGCTACACCGACAGCTCCTATGGCTACACCTTC. It is translated as CASSYTDSSYGYTF.

The rearrangement links TRBV11-1 to TRBJ2-2; either TRBD1 or TRBD2 may fit D (5 bases each). Germline V gene sequence: CDR1 SGHAT, CDR2 FQDESV (reference sequence). This CDR3 region has 14 residues. V shed 0 bases and J shed 5 bases, with 7 bases lying between them. In DNA form, the CDR3 reads TGTGCCAGCAGCTTAGCGTGGGGGACCGGGGAGCTGTTTTTT. As protein: CASSLAWGTGELFF.

This clone was observed once. V usage is TRBV6-6 and J usage is TRBJ1-2; no reliable D call. With 2 bases removed from V and 6 bases from J, the gap between germline ends came to 7 bases. The CDR3 extends over 12 amino acids. Germline V gives CDR1 MNHNY, CDR2 SVGAGI (reference sequence). This chain's CDR3 is CASSYGGNGYTF. The CDR3 coding sequence is TGTGCCAGCAGTTACGGAGGGAATGGCTACACCTTC.

This chain joins TRBV18 and TRBJ2-1, with 10 bases that match TRBD2. J was trimmed by 7 bases and V by 10 bases; bases with no gene match: 4. CDR3 size: 12 residues. Germline CDR1 is KGHSH and CDR2 is LQKENI. CDR3 in DNA: TGTGCCACCTGGACTAGCGGTAATGAGCAGTTCTTC. It is translated as CATWTSGNEQFF.

CDR3 residues: CASSLDEHAFVNYEQYF. CDR3 nucleotides: TGTGCCAGCAGCTTAGACGAGCATGCCTTTGTTAACTACGAGCAGTACTTC. The gene calls are TRBV11-3 and TRBJ2-7; no definite D call. The CDR3 is 17 residues long. V dropped 0 bases and J dropped 3 bases, with 18 bases sitting between them. CDR1 and CDR2 from the germline V gene are SGHNT and YENEEA.

The chain has TRBV18 and TRBJ2-1, with 10 bases lining up with TRBD1. V gave up 3 bases and J gave up 8 bases; unmatched junction bases: 7. The CDR3 has 15 amino acids. Per germline, CDR1 KGHSH and CDR2 LQKENI. The CDR3 is CASSPPTGGMDEQFF. The CDR3 DNA reads TGTGCCAGCTCACCGCCGACAGGGGGCATGGATGAGCAGTTCTTC.

The chain combines TRBV27 with TRBJ1-2, with D perhaps TRBD1 (6 bases). CDR1 is MNHEY and CDR2 is SMNVEV in the germline V gene (reference sequence). V shed 6 bases and J shed 2 bases, with 19 bases lying between them. The CDR3 length is 16 residues. The chain's CDR3 is CASSLDYGGRNYGYTF. CDR3 bases: TGTGCCAGCAGCCTCGATTATGGGGGCCGGAACTATGGCTACACCTTC.

V and J are TRBV4-1 and TRBJ1-6; no clear D. CDR1 is MGHRA, CDR2 YSYEKL, per germline. The CDR3 runs to 15 residues. Trimming stripped 3 bases from V and 7 bases from J, with 13 bases between. The CDR3 DNA is TGCGCCAGCAGCCACCTCACCGGGAGGAATTCACCCCTCCACTTT. Translated: CASSHLTGRNSPLHF.

The chain carries TRBV6-4 and TRBJ1-2; tentative D call: TRBD1 (5 bases). CDR1 is MRHNA, CDR2 SNTAGT, per germline. The CDR3 sequence is 15 residues long. V was shortened by 3 bases and J by 3 bases, with 14 bases between the two germline ends. CDR3 sequence reads: CASSESGDVYYGYTF. CDR3 nucleotides: TGTGCCAGCAGTGAGAGTGGGGACGTTTACTATGGCTACACCTTC.

This chain uses TRBV27 with TRBJ1-1; D may be TRBD1 (5 bases). V dropped 6 bases and J dropped 0 bases, with 11 bases sitting between them. Germline CDR1 MNHEY, CDR2 SMNVEV (reference sequence). The CDR3 has 14 residues. The chain's CDR3 is CASRRGSLNTEAFF. The CDR3 DNA reads TGTGCCAGCAGAAGGGGATCGCTGAACACTGAAGCTTTCTTT.

This clone occurred a few times. V usage is TRBV25-1 and J usage is TRBJ1-1, with 7 nucleotides matching TRBD1. The germline gives CDR1 MGHDK, CDR2 SYGVNS. Trimming took 0 bases from V and 7 from J; bases not matched to a gene: 11. CDR3 length: 16 residues. The CDR3, as DNA: TGTGCCAGCAGTGAATATACGGATTACAGGGGAGGTGAAGCTTTCTTT. Translated: CASSEYTDYRGGEAFF.

In this sample, this clone turned up a few times. The CDR3 nucleotides read TGTGCCAGCAGCCCCCGTGGATTTGGCGGACCTTCGAGCGAGCAGTACTTC. It translates to CASSPRGFGGPSSEQYF. The genes are TRBV7-2 and TRBJ2-7; D gene ambiguous. V shed 5 bases and J shed 6 bases, with 26 bases lying between them. CDR1 and CDR2 from the germline V gene are SGHTA and FQGNSA. CDR3 size: 17 residues.

Here the CDR3 reads CSAALNTEAFF. The CDR3 nucleotides are TGCAGTGCAGCCCTGAACACTGAAGCTTTCTTT. The V call is TRBV20-1, the J call TRBJ1-1; D is uncertain. Trimming cost V 6 bases and J 0 bases, with 5 bases left between them. Germline V gene data show CDR1 as DFQATT and CDR2 as SNEGSKA (reference sequence). The CDR3 has 11 residues.

The chain links TRBV27 to TRBJ2-6; the D gene is possibly TRBD1 (6 bases). With 7 bases removed from V and 3 bases from J, the gap between germline ends came to 13 bases. The CDR3 has 15 amino acids. Germline CDR1 is MNHEY and CDR2 is SMNVEV (reference sequence). CDR3 bases: TGTGCCAGCAAAACAGGGACGGGTGGGGCCAACGTCCTGACTTTC. This translates into CASKTGTGGANVLTF.

V and J are TRBV7-7 and TRBJ2-3; TRBD2 matches at 13 bases. Germline V gene lookup returns CDR1 SSHAT and CDR2 FNYEAQ (reference sequence). Losses at the gene ends were 5 bases for V and 1 base for J; bases not matched to a gene: 3. This CDR3 is 16 amino acids long. The CDR3, as DNA: TGTGCCAGCAGCCTACTAGCGGGGGGGGGCACAGATACGCAGTATTTT. Its translation is CASSLLAGGGTDTQYF.

The chain is built from TRBV2 and TRBJ1-1; D might be TRBD1 (5 bases). Germline loops: CDR1 SNHLY, CDR2 FYNNEI. The CDR3 loop spans 16 amino acids. Trimming cost V 0 bases and J 3 bases, with 14 bases left between them. CDR3 sequence: CASSEAPWGWDTEAFF. The CDR3 region has the DNA TGTGCCAGCAGTGAAGCGCCGTGGGGCTGGGACACTGAAGCTTTCTTT.

The rearrangement links TRBV28 to TRBJ2-1, with 12 positions matching TRBD2. This CDR3 contains 15 residues. CDR1 is MDHEN and CDR2 is SYDVKM in the germline V gene. The V and J ends lost 4 bases and 7 bases, in that order; junction bases with no gene match: 5. The CDR3 sequence: CASSSGLAGPNEQFF. CDR3 DNA sequence: TGTGCCAGCAGTTCGGGACTAGCGGGTCCAAATGAGCAGTTCTTC.

In its sample, this clone was seen a few times. The sample holds other DNA sequences that translate to the same CDR3. As DNA, the CDR3 is TGTGCCAGCAGTTTATTTAATCAGCCCCAGCATTTT. Protein product: CASSLFNQPQHF. The chain uses TRBV28 and TRBJ1-5; D unclear. V gave up 1 base and J gave up 4 bases, with 2 bases separating them. From germline, CDR1 is MDHEN and CDR2 SYDVKM. The CDR3 runs 12 residues.

There are a few counts of this clone. The V gene is TRBV19, the J gene TRBJ1-1; TRBD1 aligns across 7 bases. The CDR3 has 14 amino acids. CDR1 LNHDA and CDR2 SQIVND come from the germline V gene (reference sequence). V lost 8 bases to trimming and J lost 1 base; unmatched junction nucleotides: 7. CDR3 in DNA: TGTGCCAGTTATACCCGACAGGGGAACACTGAAGCTTTCTTT. It translates to CASYTRQGNTEAFF.